This T cell receptor beta chain was captured in a study of blood T cell repertoires in COVID-19. Study at large: Acute-phase and convalescent COVID-19 samples originated in the United States, Italy and Spain. PBMCs, B-cell-depleted T cells, or T cells were the source of the cDNA or gDNA that made up the material.

Germline V lookup: CDR1 SGHRS, CDR2 YFSETQ. V lost 4 bases and J 3 bases, leaving 11 bases between the germline ends. CDR3 length: 13 residues. As originally analysed: Estimated nucleated cell counts came from reference gene primer amplification. TCRdb keeps only in-frame clones here, not all; method: immunoSEQ multiplex PCR. The DNA gave D and trimming, while V, J and clone size come from that table. The sample holds over 30,000 clones; 88% are singletons and the top ten take 13% to 15%. The rearrangement uses TRBV5-1 and TRBJ2-7; no clear D gene. The specimen sequenced was peripheral blood. This sequence originates from a human donor with active COVID-19. The donor label of this sample is uncertain. CDR3 sequence reads: CASSPQAFYEQYF. CDR3 coding DNA: TGCGCCAGCAGCCCTCAGGCGTTCTACGAGCAGTACTTC.